A selection of T cell receptor beta chains follows, all from one sample in a study of cytomegalovirus exposure and HLA in healthy donors. Sequenced by immunoSEQ multiplex PCR; TCRdb stores in-frame clones only, minus some. The table includes approximately 110,000 clones, approximately 80% detected once. Sequencing input: PBMCs. The origin of the receptors is a man aged 50-60 years in good health and CMV-seronegative. Both conserved end residues are part of each CDR3. A D gene is named only where the DNA matches it firmly. Expanded clones get a size class; other rows say once, few or many, or leave the size out.

TGTGCCAGCAGCTTAACATGGGGCTCTAGCACAGATACGCAGTATTTT	CASSLTWGSSTDTQYF	.	.	TRBV11-3	TRBJ2-3
TGTGCCAGCAGCTTAGCTAGCGACAATGAGCAGTTCTTC	CASSLASDNEQFF	.	.	TRBV7-2	TRBJ2-1
TGTGCCTGGGGGGAGTTCTTAGGGGAGCAGTACTTC	CAWGEFLGEQYF	.	.	TRBV30	TRBJ2-7
TGTGCCAGTAGTAGGGGGGGTCAAGAGACCCAGTACTTC	CASSRGGQETQYF	once	TRBD2	TRBV19	TRBJ2-5
TGCGCCAGCAGCCAAGATAGATACTCTGGAAACACCATATATTTT	CASSQDRYSGNTIYF	.	.	TRBV4-3	TRBJ1-3
TGTGCCAGAAGCTTTGAGGTAGGGGATTTGTCAGATACGCAGTATTTT	CARSFEVGDLSDTQYF	.	.	TRBV5-3	TRBJ2-3
TGTGCCAGCTCGAGACTGGCTGCCTACGAGCAGTACTTC	CASSRLAAYEQYF	.	.	TRBV25-1	TRBJ2-7
TGCGCCAGCAGCTTAGGACTAGCGTACAATGAGCAGTTCTTC	CASSLGLAYNEQFF	.	TRBD2	TRBV5-1	TRBJ2-1
TGTGCCAGCAGCTTAGGCGGGAACAGGGATGGCTACACCTTC	CASSLGGNRDGYTF	.	.	TRBV13	TRBJ1-2
TGTGCCAGCAGCTTAGTTGAGGGGACTCCTACGTACTTC	CASSLVEGTPTYF	once	.	TRBV11-2	TRBJ2-5
TGTGCCAGCAGCGTAGGAGGGACAGGGAGCACAGATACGCAGTATTTT	CASSVGGTGSTDTQYF	few	TRBD1	TRBV9	TRBJ2-3
TGTGCCAGCAGCTTAGACGTGTTGGGGCCCAATAGAAACACCATATATTTT	CASSLDVLGPNRNTIYF	few	.	TRBV7-8	TRBJ1-3
TGTGCCAGCAGTGCCAGCAGGGGGTCCTACGAGCAGTACTTC	CASSASRGSYEQYF	few	TRBD1	TRBV2	TRBJ2-7
TGTGCCAGCACCGCACAAGCGGGGGGGAGCTACGAGCAGTACTTC	CASTAQAGGSYEQYF	once	TRBD2	TRBV7-2	TRBJ2-7
TGTGCCAGCAGTGAGACTAGCGGGGGGGTTGGGGGCAAAAACATTCAGTACTTC	CASSETSGGVGGKNIQYF	.	TRBD2	TRBV2	TRBJ2-4
TGTGCCTTCTTCCAGGCCAGCTCTGGGGCCAACGTCCTGACTTTC	CAFFQASSGANVLTF	.	.	TRBV7-9	TRBJ2-6
TGTGCCAGCAGTTACTCAGAGGGACAGGAGACCCAGTACTTC	CASSYSEGQETQYF	once	TRBD1	TRBV6-5	TRBJ2-5
TGTGCCAGTTGCAGACAGGGGACAAATGAAAAACTGTTTTTT	CASCRQGTNEKLFF	.	TRBD1	TRBV6-6	TRBJ1-4
TGTGCCAGCAGTGAATGGGAGCGGACTCACAATGAGCAGTTCTTC	CASSEWERTHNEQFF	.	.	TRBV6-1	TRBJ2-1
TGCGCCAGCAGCCAGACCTCCGGGACAGGGAGGGAGCAGTACTTC	CASSQTSGTGREQYF	once	TRBD1	TRBV4-3	TRBJ2-7
TGTGCCAGCAGCCAAGGAAGGACAGATTCGTACGTTCCCTACGAGCAGTACTTC	CASSQGRTDSYVPYEQYF	.	.	TRBV4-2	TRBJ2-7
TGTGCCAGCAGCTTGGAGGGGACCCAGTACTTC	CASSLEGTQYF	.	.	TRBV11-1	TRBJ2-5
TGTGCCAGCAGCTCACAGGGGGGAAACACCATATATTTT	CASSSQGGNTIYF	.	TRBD1	TRBV7-2	TRBJ1-3
TGTGCTAGTGGGGCCCTGGACAATGAGCAGTTCTTC	CASGALDNEQFF	.	.	TRBV12-5	TRBJ2-1
TGTGCCAGCAGCTGGGGGTGGGGAGGTGAAGCTTTCTTT	CASSWGWGGEAFF	.	.	TRBV5-4	TRBJ1-1
TGTGCCAGCAGTCCCCGGACAGCTCTCGAGCAGTACTTC	CASSPRTALEQYF	.	.	TRBV6-5	TRBJ2-7
TGTGCCTGGAGTGTACGGGATTCAGGGGTCTCCTACGAGCAGTACTTC	CAWSVRDSGVSYEQYF	.	.	TRBV30	TRBJ2-7
TGTGCCAGCAGCTTTAACTACGAGCAGTACTTC	CASSFNYEQYF	.	.	TRBV7-2	TRBJ2-7
TGTGCCAGTAGGGACGACAGTTATAGCAATCAGCCCCAGCATTTT	CASRDDSYSNQPQHF	few	.	TRBV19	TRBJ1-5
TGTGCCAGCAGAGGTACGGGGAAAGGGAACACTGAAGCTTTCTTT	CASRGTGKGNTEAFF	.	.	TRBV6-5	TRBJ1-1
TGTGCCAGCAGAGGACATAACTATGGCTACACCTTC	CASRGHNYGYTF	once	.	TRBV6-5	TRBJ1-2
TGTGCCTGGGGGCAATTCCGCACTGAAGCTTTCTTT	CAWGQFRTEAFF	.	.	TRBV30	TRBJ1-1
TGTGCCAGCAGCGCCGTGGACAGGCAAGAGACCCAGTACTTC	CASSAVDRQETQYF	.	TRBD1	TRBV9	TRBJ2-5
TGTGCCAGCAGCCCATTAGGCCAGGGTGAAGCTTTCTTT	CASSPLGQGEAFF	once	.	TRBV7-9	TRBJ1-1